This T cell receptor beta chain was captured in a study of blood T cells in healthy people across ages. The sample, 7.5 to 10 milliliters of peripheral blood, was drawn from each donor. Then a second PCR, running roughly 7 to 12 cycles, was carried out with a sample-barcoded 5' primer and a J-beta primer mix. In TCRdb, the 5' RACE reads were re-called with MiXCR into one record per CDR3 protein. The sample carries about 1,600,000 distinct CDR3 sequences, around 39% recorded once. The germline gives CDR1 DFQATT, CDR2 SNEGSKA (reference sequence). The CDR3 is made up of 15 amino acids. The origin of this receptor is a young woman in good health. The chain has TRBV20-1 and TRBJ2-5; 13 bases align to TRBD2. Sequencing used blood. CDR3: CSVSTSGRREETQYF. CDR3 bases: TGCAGCGTCTCGACTAGCGGGAGGCGGGAGGAGACCCAGTACTTC.